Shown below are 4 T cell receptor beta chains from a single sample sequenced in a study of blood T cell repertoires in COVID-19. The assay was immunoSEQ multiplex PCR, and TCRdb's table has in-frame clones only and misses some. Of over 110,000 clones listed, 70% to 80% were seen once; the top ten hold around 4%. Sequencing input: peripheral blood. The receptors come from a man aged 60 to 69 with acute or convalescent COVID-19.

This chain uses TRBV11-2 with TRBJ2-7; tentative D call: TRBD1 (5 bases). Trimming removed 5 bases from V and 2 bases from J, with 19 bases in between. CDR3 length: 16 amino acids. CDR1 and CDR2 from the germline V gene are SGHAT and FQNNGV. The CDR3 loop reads CASSLLSRGATYEQYF. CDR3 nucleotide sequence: TGTGCCAGCAGCCTTCTTTCCCGTGGGGCCACCTACGAGCAGTACTTC.

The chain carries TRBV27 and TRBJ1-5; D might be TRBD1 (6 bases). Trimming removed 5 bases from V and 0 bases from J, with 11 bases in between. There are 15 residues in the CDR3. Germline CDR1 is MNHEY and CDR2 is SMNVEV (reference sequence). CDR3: CASSVQGYSNQPQHF. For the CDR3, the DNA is TGTGCCAGCAGTGTACAGGGTTATAGCAATCAGCCCCAGCATTTT.

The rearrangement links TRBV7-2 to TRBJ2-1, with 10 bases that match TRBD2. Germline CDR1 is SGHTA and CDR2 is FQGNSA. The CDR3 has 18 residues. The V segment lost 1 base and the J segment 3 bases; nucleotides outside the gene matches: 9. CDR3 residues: CASSLVTSGKGFYNEQFF. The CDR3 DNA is TGTGCCAGCAGCTTAGTCACTAGCGGGAAAGGTTTCTACAATGAGCAGTTCTTC.

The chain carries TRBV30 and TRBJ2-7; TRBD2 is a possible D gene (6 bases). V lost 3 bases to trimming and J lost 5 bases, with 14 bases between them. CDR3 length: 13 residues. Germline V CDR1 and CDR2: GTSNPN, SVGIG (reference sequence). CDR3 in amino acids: CAWRPGGTHEQYF. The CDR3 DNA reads TGTGCCTGGAGGCCCGGAGGGACCCACGAGCAGTACTTC.